This T cell receptor beta chain was recovered during a study of CXCR3-negative and CXCR3-positive naive CD8 T cells. Through 5' RACE with UMI labels, the TRB cDNA libraries were prepared. TCRdb re-analyzed the 5' RACE reads; it lists each CDR3 protein once, without DNA. In all, the sample yields 4,500 to 6,000 distinct CDR3 sequences. Study findings and constraints: Hydrophobicity was higher for TRB CDR3s found in CXCR3-positive naive cells than in CXCR3-negative naive cells.

This clonotype is deemed medium-sized by its frequency. Its antigen is currently unknown. The V gene's germline CDR1 is SGHVS and CDR2 FQNEAQ. This CDR3 has 16 amino acids. This chain joins TRBV7-8 and TRBJ2-7; TCRdb proposes TRBD1, but this gene call is untestable without DNA. Source material: naive CXCR3+ CD8+ T cells from blood. The subset: CD45RO-CCR7+CD27+CD95- naive CD8+ T cells expressing CXCR3 (TNR3+). The clonotype originates from a human donor in good health. Some clones in this sample may be carry-over from other donors' samples. The CDR3 sequence: CASSYPQGAATYEQYF.